This T cell receptor beta chain is drawn from a study of blood T cell repertoires in COVID-19. Study at large: Material from acute and convalescent COVID-19 was sourced from the United States, Italy and Spain. Sample material is recorded as cDNA or gDNA derived from T cells, B-cell-depleted T cells, or PBMCs.

Germline loops: CDR1 MNHEY, CDR2 SVGEGT. The V gene lost 2 bases and the J gene lost 1 base, with 9 bases spanning the gap. CDR3 length equals 14 residues. Assay: immunoSEQ multiplex PCR; the TCRdb copy retains only in-frame clones and omits some. The data hold 200,000 to 250,000 clones, with about 86% observed a single time. This study enrolled people aged 18 to 89 from 24 US geographic areas. This TCR was recovered from a woman between 40 and 50 years old with acute COVID-19. Sequenced: PBMCs or T cells enriched from blood (not recorded which). The chain joins TRBV6-2 or TRBV6-3 to TRBJ2-7, with D possibly matching TRBD2 (5 bases). The CDR3 DNA reads TGTGCCAGCAGTTACCCCGGACTGTCCTACGAGCAGTACTTC. It encodes CASSYPGLSYEQYF.